The 27 T cell receptor beta chains presented below share a single source sample, sequenced in a study of blood T cells in healthy people across ages. Primers used in a second PCR of about 7 to 12 cycles were a sample-barcoded 5' primer and a J-beta primer mix. MiXCR was run by TCRdb on the 5' RACE reads, yielding one entry per CDR3 protein. The sample includes more than 750,000 distinct CDR3 sequences, 25% to 30% of them seen just once. The same data also went into a second study, on T cells of mothers and their children.

The specimen sequenced was blood. The receptors here all came from a woman aged 40 to 49 in good health.

This clonotype was found once. The chain carries TRBV7-2 and TRBJ1-2; 12 positions agree with TRBD1. The CDR3 length is 14 residues. The ends lost 4 bases at V and 8 bases at J; junction bases unmatched: 5. CDR1 is SGHTA, CDR2 FQGNSA, per germline. CDR3 sequence (DNA): TGTGCCAGCAGCTGGGACAGGGGGCCCTTGGGCTACACCTTC. This gives the protein CASSWDRGPLGYTF.

J is TRBJ2-1 and V is TRBV12-3 or TRBV12-4, with 7 bases that match TRBD2. CDR3 length: 15 residues. Unmatched junction bases numbered 9, after V lost 6 bases and J lost 4 bases. The CDR3 coding sequence is TGTGCCAGCAGCCCTAAGCGGGGCCGTTACAATGAGCAGTTCTTC. This gives the protein CASSPKRGRYNEQFF.

The chain carries TRBV3-1 and TRBJ2-1, with 8 nucleotides matching TRBD2. This CDR3 has 14 residues. After removal of 0 bases from V and 9 bases from J, the junction contained 4 bases not matched to a gene. Germline V gene sequence: CDR1 LGHDT, CDR2 YNNKEL (reference sequence). The CDR3 loop reads CASSQDRSGGEQFF. The CDR3 nucleotides read TGTGCCAGCAGCCAAGATCGGAGCGGGGGTGAGCAGTTCTTC.

V and J are TRBV9 and TRBJ2-7, with a possible D match to TRBD1 (5 bases). The CDR3 loop spans 14 amino acids. Germline assignment: CDR1 SGDLS and CDR2 YYNGEE. Trimming pared 0 bases from V and 6 bases from J, leaving 13 bases between. CDR3: CASSVAPSGAEQYF. CDR3 DNA sequence: TGTGCCAGCAGCGTAGCCCCCAGTGGGGCCGAGCAGTACTTC.

This clonotype was detected ten times or more. J is TRBJ1-2 and V is TRBV10-3, with no clear D. Trimming shortened V by 0 bases and J by 8 bases, and 13 bases separated the two germline ends. Germline V gene sequence: CDR1 ENHRY, CDR2 SYGVKD. This CDR3 is built from 14 residues. CDR3 residues: CAISESIPVRGYTF. The CDR3 bases are TGTGCCATCAGTGAGTCGATACCTGTTCGAGGCTACACCTTC.

This clonotype was detected a few times. This rearrangement joins TRBV7-9 to TRBJ2-7, with D tentatively TRBD1 (6 bases). Per the germline V gene, CDR1 is SEHNR and CDR2 is FQNEAQ (reference sequence). V gave up 5 bases and J gave up 6 bases, with 20 bases separating them. This CDR3 is 15 amino acids long. CDR3 protein: CASSLGAGASVEQYF. In DNA form, the CDR3 reads TGTGCCAGCAGCCTAGGAGCAGGGGCCTCCGTCGAGCAGTACTTC.

This rearrangement joins TRBV12-3 or TRBV12-4 to TRBJ1-3; the D gene is possibly TRBD1 (5 bases). V gave up 5 bases and J gave up 3 bases, with 14 bases separating them. The CDR3 contains 15 residues. The CDR3 DNA follows: TGTGCCAGCAGTACCGACAGAGGAATTGGAAACACCATATATTTT. Protein: CASSTDRGIGNTIYF.

The chain recombines TRBV5-1 with TRBJ2-3; 8 bases match TRBD1. Per germline, CDR1 SGHRS and CDR2 YFSETQ. J lost 6 bases, V lost 0 bases, and 12 bases had no gene match. This CDR3 spans 17 amino acids. DNA for the CDR3: TGCGCCAGCAGCTTGGCCAAGGGGACAGGAAAGGCGGATACGCAGTATTTT. This translates into CASSLAKGTGKADTQYF. The whole variable domain, remainder taken from reference TRBV5-1 and TRBJ2-3, is KAGVTQTPRYLIKTRGQQVTLSCSPISGHRSVSWYQQTPGQGLQFLFEYFSETQRNKGNFPGRFSGRQFSNSRSEMNVSTLELGDSALYLCASSLAKGTGKADTQYFGPGTRLTVL.

CDR3 sequence (DNA): TGTGCCAGCTGCGGGGACATGAACACTGAAGCTTTCTTT. Its translation: CASCGDMNTEAFF. The chain couples TRBV28 to TRBJ1-1, with a possible D match to TRBD1 (6 bases). Germline lookup yields CDR1 MDHEN and CDR2 SYDVKM. V shed 8 bases and J shed 0 bases, with 10 bases lying between them. This CDR3 comprises 13 residues. The entire variable domain, with the rest obtained from reference TRBV28 and TRBJ1-1, is as follows: DVKVTQSSRYLVKRTGEKVFLECVQDMDHENMFWYRQDPGLGLRLIYFSYDVKMKEKGDIPEGYSVSREKKERFSLILESASTNQTSMYLCASCGDMNTEAFFGQGTRLTVV.

A few counts support this clonotype. The J gene is TRBJ1-1, the V gene TRBV28; a possible D gene is TRBD1 (5 bases). V lost 10 bases to trimming and J lost 8 bases, with 14 bases between them. The CDR3 contains 11 residues. The V gene's germline CDR1 is MDHEN and CDR2 SYDVKM. As DNA, the CDR3 is TGTGCCATCGGGACCCAGAGGGAAGCTTTCTTT. Translated: CAIGTQREAFF.

This clonotype has ten or more counts. The gene calls are TRBV15 and TRBJ2-5, with TRBD1 as a possible D gene (5 bases). Germline CDR1 and CDR2: LNHNV and YYDKDF (reference sequence). V lost 0 bases and J lost 3, with 11 bases in between. The CDR3 runs 15 residues. The CDR3 DNA reads TGTGCCACCAGCAGAGAGACAGCTGGCGAAGAGACCCAGTACTTC. Protein product: CATSRETAGEETQYF.

With regard to this clonotype: A much larger clone lies a single base off, so this may be a read error. The chain joins TRBV7-9 to TRBJ2-1, with D tentatively TRBD1 (5 bases). The DNA end lines up better with TRBJ2-7; the J call may be wrong. Germline V gene data show CDR1 as SEHNR and CDR2 as FQNEAQ (reference sequence). This CDR3 is built from 14 residues. CDR3 amino acids: CASTGFDSYNEQYF. CDR3 bases: TGTGCCAGCACCGGATTTGACAGTTACAATGAGCAGTACTTC.

The J gene is TRBJ2-1, the V gene TRBV3-1, with 12 bases lining up with TRBD2. V lost 9 bases to trimming and J lost 10 bases; unmatched junction nucleotides: 10. The CDR3 has 14 residues. Germline-derived CDR1 and CDR2 are LGHDT and YNNKEL (reference sequence). The CDR3 nucleotides read TGTGCCAGATCACTAGCGGGGGGCGATGGCGAGCAGTTCTTC. It is translated as CARSLAGGDGEQFF.

This clonotype was recorded at least ten times. This chain joins TRBV7-2 and TRBJ2-7, with 9 nucleotides matching TRBD1. In germline, CDR1 is SGHTA, CDR2 FQGNSA. Unmatched junction bases numbered 5, after V lost 5 bases and J lost 0 bases. CDR3 length: 15 amino acids. CDR3 sequence reads: CASSLDRGVSYEQYF. CDR3 nucleotides: TGTGCCAGCAGCCTTGACAGGGGGGTCTCCTACGAGCAGTACTTC. Full variable domain (remainder filled in from reference TRBV7-2 and TRBJ2-7): GAGVSQSPSNKVTEKGKDVELRCDPISGHTALYWYRQSLGQGLEFLIYFQGNSAPDKSGLPSDRFSAERTGGSVSTLTIQRTQQEDSAVYLCASSLDRGVSYEQYFGPGTRLTVT.

This clonotype has a handful of counts. The chain carries TRBV28 and TRBJ1-5, with 10 bases aligning to TRBD1. Germline CDR1 is MDHEN and CDR2 is SYDVKM. V was pared by 8 bases and J by 0 bases, with 4 bases of the junction left unmatched. The CDR3 has 15 residues. The CDR3 is CASHGQGDSNQPQHF. The CDR3 nucleotides are TGTGCCAGCCATGGACAGGGGGATAGCAATCAGCCCCAGCATTTT.

V and J are TRBV9 and TRBJ1-1; D ambiguous. Germline-derived CDR1 and CDR2 are SGDLS and YYNGEE. There are 15 residues in the CDR3. V lost 3 bases and J lost 0, with 12 bases in between. The CDR3 protein is CASSGTGRVNTEAFF. CDR3 bases: TGTGCCAGCAGCGGGACCGGGCGAGTGAACACTGAAGCTTTCTTT.

This clonotype came up a few times. The chain uses TRBV7-2 and TRBJ1-2; D not resolved. Deletions cut 3 bases from V and 2 bases from J, with 13 bases between. This CDR3 region has 15 residues. Germline CDR1 SGHTA, CDR2 FQGNSA. This CDR3 is CASSFAPGLNYGYTF. The DNA for the CDR3 is TGTGCCAGCAGCTTCGCACCGGGTCTCAACTATGGCTACACCTTC.

This clonotype was seen repeatedly, ten times or more. The J gene is TRBJ2-1, the V gene TRBV27; D uncertain. The V gene lost 5 bases and the J gene lost 5 bases, with 4 bases spanning the gap. There are 11 residues in the CDR3. Germline lookup yields CDR1 MNHEY and CDR2 SMNVEV (reference sequence). CDR3 amino acids: CASSLHNEQFF. The DNA for the CDR3 is TGTGCCAGCAGTCTACACAATGAGCAGTTCTTC.

This clonotype has just a few counts. The genes are TRBV28 and TRBJ1-1; TRBD1 matches 8 bases. Germline assignment: CDR1 MDHEN and CDR2 SYDVKM. Trimming cost V 5 bases and J 6 bases; bases outside gene matches: 8. CDR3 length equals 14 residues. CDR3 in amino acids: CASSQFQGAAEAFF. CDR3 nucleotide sequence: TGTGCCAGCAGTCAGTTTCAGGGGGCCGCTGAAGCTTTCTTT.

This clonotype showed up just a few times. The genes are TRBV11-2 and TRBJ1-2; D gene uncertain. CDR3 size: 15 residues. The V gene's germline CDR1 is SGHAT and CDR2 FQNNGV. V lost 5 bases and J lost 4, with 17 bases in between. In DNA, the CDR3 is TGTGCCAGCAGCCTCGACATGGCACAAATCTATGGCTACACCTTC. This encodes CASSLDMAQIYGYTF.

This clonotype was observed many times. This sequence joins TRBV7-3 and TRBJ2-5; maybe TRBD2 (6 bases). The CDR3 length is 13 residues. In germline, CDR1 is SGHTA, CDR2 FQGTGA. V was cut by 5 bases and J by 5 bases, with 12 bases left in between. The CDR3 nucleotides are TGTGCCAGCAGCCGCGGGGAAGGCGAGACCCAGTACTTC. Translation: CASSRGEGETQYF.

This clonotype was seen ten or more times. The chain combines TRBV9 with TRBJ1-2; D not resolved. V was clipped by 0 bases and J by 2 bases, with 2 bases between them. CDR1 SGDLS and CDR2 YYNGEE come from the germline V gene. CDR3 length: 12 residues. CDR3 region: CASSVDNYGYTF. CDR3 nucleotides: TGTGCCAGCAGCGTAGACAACTATGGCTACACCTTC.

This rearrangement joins TRBV7-2 to TRBJ2-1; 11 bases agree with TRBD2. The CDR3 loop spans 16 amino acids. V lost 1 base, J lost 8 bases, and 7 bases stayed unmatched. The germline CDR1 and CDR2 sequences are SGHTA and FQGNSA. This CDR3 reads CASSLVPTSGVDEQFF. The DNA for the CDR3 is TGTGCCAGCAGCTTAGTCCCGACTAGCGGGGTTGATGAGCAGTTCTTC.

This chain uses TRBV28 with TRBJ1-5; TRBD1 matches 7 bases. The V and J ends lost 5 bases and 2 bases, in that order; junction bases with no gene match: 0. Germline V gives CDR1 MDHEN, CDR2 SYDVKM. The CDR3 extends over 13 amino acids. CDR3: CASSTGGNQPQHF. The CDR3 DNA reads TGTGCCAGCAGTACAGGGGGCAATCAGCCCCAGCATTTT.

The chain links TRBV28 to TRBJ2-5; maybe TRBD1 (5 bases). The CDR3 is made up of 13 amino acids. Per germline, CDR1 MDHEN and CDR2 SYDVKM. V was shortened by 4 bases and J by 5 bases, with 11 bases between the two germline ends. The CDR3 is CASSSPPGETQYF. For the CDR3, the DNA is TGTGCCAGCAGTTCCCCCCCAGGGGAGACCCAGTACTTC.

This chain connects TRBV9 to TRBJ1-5, with D unclear. CDR1 is SGDLS, CDR2 YYNGEE, per germline. CDR3 length: 15 residues. The ends were cut back, 2 bases at V and 4 bases at J, with 13 bases in the middle. Written as DNA, the CDR3 is TGTGCCAGCAGCGTCCCAGTGACGCCAAATCAGCCCCAGCATTTT. Its translation: CASSVPVTPNQPQHF.

The V gene is TRBV6-6, the J gene TRBJ2-7, with D perhaps matching TRBD1 or TRBD2 (5 bases each). Trimming cost V 10 bases and J 0 bases, with 13 bases left between them. The V gene's germline CDR1 is MNHNY and CDR2 SVGAGI (reference sequence). The CDR3 consists of 13 residues. The CDR3 is CATLGTASYEQYF. As DNA, the CDR3 is TGTGCCACCCTCGGGACGGCCTCCTACGAGCAGTACTTC.